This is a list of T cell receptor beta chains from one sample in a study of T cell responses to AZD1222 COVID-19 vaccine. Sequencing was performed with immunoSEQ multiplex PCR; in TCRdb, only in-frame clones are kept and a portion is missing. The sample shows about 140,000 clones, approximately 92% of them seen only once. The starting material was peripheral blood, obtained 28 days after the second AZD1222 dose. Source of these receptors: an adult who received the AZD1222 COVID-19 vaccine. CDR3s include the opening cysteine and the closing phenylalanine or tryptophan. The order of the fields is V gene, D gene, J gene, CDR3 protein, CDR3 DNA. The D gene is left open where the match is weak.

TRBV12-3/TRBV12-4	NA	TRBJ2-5	CASSSRVETQYF	TGTGCCAGCAGTTCTAGGGTGGAGACCCAGTACTTC
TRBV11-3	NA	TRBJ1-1	CASSFSGVEAFF	TGTGCCAGCAGCTTCTCGGGTGTAGAAGCTTTCTTT
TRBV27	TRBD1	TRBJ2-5	CASSFSRGLETQYF	TGTGCCAGCAGTTTCTCCAGGGGGCTGGAGACCCAGTACTTC
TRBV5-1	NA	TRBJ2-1	CASSSPPPAVEQFF	TGCGCCAGCAGCTCTCCGCCCCCGGCGGTTGAGCAGTTCTTC
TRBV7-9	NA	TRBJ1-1	CASSRKDGLNTEAFF	TGTGCCAGCAGCCGGAAGGACGGTTTGAACACTGAAGCTTTCTTT
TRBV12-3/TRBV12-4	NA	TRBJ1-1	CASTPGGEAFF	TGTGCCAGCACCCCCGGGGGTGAAGCTTTCTTT
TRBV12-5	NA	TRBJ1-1	CASRYGGRNTEAFF	TGTGCTAGCCGGTACGGGGGCCGGAACACTGAAGCTTTCTTT
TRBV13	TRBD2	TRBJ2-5	CASSSAGVETQYF	TGTGCCAGCAGCTCAGCGGGAGTGGAGACCCAGTACTTC
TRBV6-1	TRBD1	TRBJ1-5	CASSEGSTGAQPQHF	TGTGCCAGCAGTGAGGGATCTACAGGGGCTCAGCCCCAGCATTTT
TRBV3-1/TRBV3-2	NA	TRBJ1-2	CASSQPGYGYTF	TGTGCCAGCAGCCAACCAGGCTATGGCTACACCTTC
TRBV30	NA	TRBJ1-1	CAWSVFGRENTEAFF	TGTGCCTGGAGTGTTTTCGGACGGGAGAACACTGAAGCTTTCTTT
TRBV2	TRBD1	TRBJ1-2	CASREGQGADYGYTF	TGTGCCAGCAGGGAAGGACAGGGGGCCGACTATGGCTACACCTTC
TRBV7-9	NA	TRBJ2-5	CASSFGQKETQYF	TGTGCCAGCAGCTTCGGTCAGAAAGAGACCCAGTACTTC
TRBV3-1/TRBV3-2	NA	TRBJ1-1	CASSTIRGFIMNTEAFF	TGTGCCAGCAGCACTATAAGGGGTTTCATCATGAACACTGAAGCTTTCTTT
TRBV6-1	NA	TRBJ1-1	CASSAIRNRANTEAFF	TGTGCCAGCAGTGCAATAAGAAACAGGGCGAACACTGAAGCTTTCTTT
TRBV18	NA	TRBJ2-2	CASSLQELRTGELFF	TGTGCCAGCTCACTGCAGGAACTGAGAACCGGGGAGCTGTTTTTT
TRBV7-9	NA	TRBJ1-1	CASSRGVHTEAFF	TGTGCCAGCAGCAGAGGGGTCCACACTGAAGCTTTCTTT
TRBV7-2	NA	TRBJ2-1	CASSLGPTSSYNEQFF	TGTGCCAGCAGCTTAGGCCCGACGAGCTCCTACAATGAGCAGTTCTTC
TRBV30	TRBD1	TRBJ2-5	CAWSVLGQDLRETQYF	TGTGCCTGGAGTGTACTGGGACAGGACCTCCGGGAGACCCAGTACTTC
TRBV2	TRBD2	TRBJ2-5	CATLGGGETQYF	TGTGCCACCCTCGGGGGGGGAGAGACCCAGTACTTC
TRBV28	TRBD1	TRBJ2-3	CASSYGQGFTDTQYF	TGTGCCAGCAGTTACGGACAGGGGTTCACAGATACGCAGTATTTT
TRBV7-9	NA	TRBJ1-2	CASSTEVRTVPYGYTF	TGTGCCAGCAGCACAGAAGTTAGGACAGTCCCCTATGGCTACACCTTC
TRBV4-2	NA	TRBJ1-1	CASSQGEDTEAFF	TGTGCCAGCAGCCAAGGGGAAGACACTGAAGCTTTCTTT
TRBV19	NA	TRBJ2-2	CASTHGSGAGGELFF	TGTGCCAGTACTCATGGGTCGGGGGCCGGCGGGGAGCTGTTTTTT
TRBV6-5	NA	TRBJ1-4	CASSYFGPQAEKLFF	NA
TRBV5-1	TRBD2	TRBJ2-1	CASSPNGVAGDNEQFF	TGCGCCAGCAGCCCGAACGGGGTAGCGGGGGATAATGAGCAGTTCTTC
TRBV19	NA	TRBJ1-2	CASSMNRNYGYTF	TGTGCCAGTAGTATGAACAGAAACTATGGCTACACCTTC
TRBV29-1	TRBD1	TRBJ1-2	CSVALQGAGYGYTF	TGCAGCGTTGCCCTACAGGGGGCAGGCTATGGCTACACCTTC